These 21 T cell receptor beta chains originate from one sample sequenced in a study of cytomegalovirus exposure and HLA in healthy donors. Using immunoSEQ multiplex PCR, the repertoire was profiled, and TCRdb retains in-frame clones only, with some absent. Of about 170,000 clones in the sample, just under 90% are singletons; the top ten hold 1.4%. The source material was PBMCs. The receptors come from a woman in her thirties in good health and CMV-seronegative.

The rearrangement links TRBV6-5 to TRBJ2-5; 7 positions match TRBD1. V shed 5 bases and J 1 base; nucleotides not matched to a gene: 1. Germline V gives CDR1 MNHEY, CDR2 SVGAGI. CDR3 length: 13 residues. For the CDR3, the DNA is TGTGCCAGCAGTGGACAGGTCCAAGAGACCCAGTACTTC. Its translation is CASSGQVQETQYF.

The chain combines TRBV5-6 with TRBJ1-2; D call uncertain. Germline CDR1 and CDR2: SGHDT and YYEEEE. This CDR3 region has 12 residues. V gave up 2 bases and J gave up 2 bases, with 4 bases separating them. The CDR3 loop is CASSFSNYGYTF. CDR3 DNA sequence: TGTGCCAGCAGCTTCTCGAACTATGGCTACACCTTC.

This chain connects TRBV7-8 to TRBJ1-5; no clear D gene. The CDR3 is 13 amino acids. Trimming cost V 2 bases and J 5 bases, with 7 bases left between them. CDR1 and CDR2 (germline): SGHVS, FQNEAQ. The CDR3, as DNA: TGTGCCAGCAGCTTATTTGCGGATCAGCCCCAGCATTTT. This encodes CASSLFADQPQHF.

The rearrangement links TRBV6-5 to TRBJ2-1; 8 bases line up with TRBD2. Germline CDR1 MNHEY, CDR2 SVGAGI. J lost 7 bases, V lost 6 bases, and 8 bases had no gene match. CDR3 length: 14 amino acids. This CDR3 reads CASSRGGEGNEQFF. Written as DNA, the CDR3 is TGTGCCAGCAGCCGGGGGGGAGAAGGGAATGAGCAGTTCTTC.

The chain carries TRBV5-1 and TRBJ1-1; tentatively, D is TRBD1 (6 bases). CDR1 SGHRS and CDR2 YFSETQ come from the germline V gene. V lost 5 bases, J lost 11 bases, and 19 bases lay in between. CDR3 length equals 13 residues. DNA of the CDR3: TGCGCCAGCAGGGGGGGGGCAAGGGAATCTGCTTTCTTT. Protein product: CASRGGARESAFF.

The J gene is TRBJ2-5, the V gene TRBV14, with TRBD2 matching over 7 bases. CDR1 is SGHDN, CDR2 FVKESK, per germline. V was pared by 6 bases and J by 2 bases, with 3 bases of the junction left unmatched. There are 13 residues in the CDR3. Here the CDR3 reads CASSQGLQETQYF. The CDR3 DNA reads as TGTGCCAGCAGTCAGGGACTACAAGAGACCCAGTACTTC. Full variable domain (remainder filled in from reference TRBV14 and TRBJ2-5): EAGVTQFPSHSVIEKGQTVTLRCDPISGHDNLYWYRRVMGKEIKFLLHFVKESKQDESGMPNNRFLAERTGGTYSTLKVQPAELEDSGVYFCASSQGLQETQYFGPGTRLLVL.

CDR3 DNA: TGTGCCAGCAGCTTGGCTCAGGGGGACACCGGGGAGCTGTTTTTT. It is translated as CASSLAQGDTGELFF. This sequence joins TRBV11-2 and TRBJ2-2; 7 bases are a match to TRBD1. Germline assignment: CDR1 SGHAT and CDR2 FQNNGV. The V segment lost 3 bases and the J segment 3 bases; nucleotides outside the gene matches: 4. The CDR3 runs to 15 residues.

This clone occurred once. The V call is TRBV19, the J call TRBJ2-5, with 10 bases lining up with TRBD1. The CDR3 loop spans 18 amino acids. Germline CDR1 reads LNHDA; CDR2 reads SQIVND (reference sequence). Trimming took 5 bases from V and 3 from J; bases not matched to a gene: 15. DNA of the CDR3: TGTGCCAGTAGTGGCCGGGGACAGGGGAAATTAACAGAAGAGACCCAGTACTTC. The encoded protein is CASSGRGQGKLTEETQYF.

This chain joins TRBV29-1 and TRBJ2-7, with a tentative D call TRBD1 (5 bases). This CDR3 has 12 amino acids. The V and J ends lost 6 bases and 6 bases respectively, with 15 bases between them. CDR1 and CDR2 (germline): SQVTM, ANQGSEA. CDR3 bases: TGCAGCGTCGGTACAGGATTTTTCGAGCAGTACTTC. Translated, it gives CSVGTGFFEQYF.

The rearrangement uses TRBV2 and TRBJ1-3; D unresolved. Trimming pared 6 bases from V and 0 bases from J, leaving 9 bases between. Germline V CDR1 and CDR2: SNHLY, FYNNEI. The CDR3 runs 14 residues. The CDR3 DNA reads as TGTGCCAGCAGAGTAAGCTTCTCTGGAAACACCATATATTTT. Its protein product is CASRVSFSGNTIYF.

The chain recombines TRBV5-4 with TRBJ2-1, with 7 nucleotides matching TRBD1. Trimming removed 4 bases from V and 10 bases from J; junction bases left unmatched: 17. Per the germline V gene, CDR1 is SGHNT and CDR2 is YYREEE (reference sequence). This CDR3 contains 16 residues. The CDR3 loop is CASSLPTGFLLGEQFF. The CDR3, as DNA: TGTGCCAGCAGCCTCCCGACAGGGTTTCTCCTTGGGGAGCAGTTCTTC.

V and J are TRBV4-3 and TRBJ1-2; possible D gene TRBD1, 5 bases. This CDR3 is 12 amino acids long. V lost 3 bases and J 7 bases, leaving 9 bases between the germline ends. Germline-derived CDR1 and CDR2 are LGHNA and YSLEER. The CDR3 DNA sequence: TGCGCCAGCAGCCAGAGCGGGGCTGGCTACACCTTC. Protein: CASSQSGAGYTF.

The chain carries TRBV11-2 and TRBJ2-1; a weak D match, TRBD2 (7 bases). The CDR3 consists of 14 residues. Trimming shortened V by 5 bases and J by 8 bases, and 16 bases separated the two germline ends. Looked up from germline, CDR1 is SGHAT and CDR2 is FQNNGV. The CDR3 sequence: CASSPLGGLYEQFF. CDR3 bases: TGTGCCAGCAGCCCTTTGGGGGGGCTTTATGAGCAGTTCTTC. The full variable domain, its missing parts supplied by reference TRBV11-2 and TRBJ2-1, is EAGVAQSPRYKIIEKRQSVAFWCNPISGHATLYWYQQILGQGPKLLIQFQNNGVVDDSQLPKDRFSAERLKGVDSTLKIQPAKLEDSAVYLCASSPLGGLYEQFFGPGTRLTVL.

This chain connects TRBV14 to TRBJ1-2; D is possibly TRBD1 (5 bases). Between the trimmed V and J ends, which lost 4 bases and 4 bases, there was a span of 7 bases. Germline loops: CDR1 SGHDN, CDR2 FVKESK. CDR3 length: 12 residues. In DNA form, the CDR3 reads TGTGCCAGCAGCCGGACATCCTATGGCTACACCTTC. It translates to CASSRTSYGYTF.

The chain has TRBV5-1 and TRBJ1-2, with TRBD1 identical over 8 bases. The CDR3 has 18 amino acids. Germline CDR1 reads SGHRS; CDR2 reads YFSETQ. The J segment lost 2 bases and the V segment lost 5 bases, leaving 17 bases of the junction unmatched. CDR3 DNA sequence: TGCGCCAGCAGGATTGGATTCATGGGGACAGGACTGAACTATGGCTACACCTTC. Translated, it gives CASRIGFMGTGLNYGYTF. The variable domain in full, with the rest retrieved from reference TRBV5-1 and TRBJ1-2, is KAGVTQTPRYLIKTRGQQVTLSCSPISGHRSVSWYQQTPGQGLQFLFEYFSETQRNKGNFPGRFSGRQFSNSRSEMNVSTLELGDSALYLCASRIGFMGTGLNYGYTFGSGTRLTVV.

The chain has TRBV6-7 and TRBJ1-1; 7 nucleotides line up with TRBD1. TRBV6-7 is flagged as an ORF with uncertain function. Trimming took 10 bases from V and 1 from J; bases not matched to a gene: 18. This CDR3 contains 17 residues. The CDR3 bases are TGTGCCACTAAAACCCAATTCCCGACAGGGACGAACACTGAAGCTTTCTTT. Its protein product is CATKTQFPTGTNTEAFF.

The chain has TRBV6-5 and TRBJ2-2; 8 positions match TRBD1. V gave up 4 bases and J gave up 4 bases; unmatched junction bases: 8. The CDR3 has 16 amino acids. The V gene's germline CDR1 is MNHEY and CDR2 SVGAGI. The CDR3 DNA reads TGTGCCAGCAGTTCAGGACAGGGCAGGGCCACCGGGGAGCTGTTTTTT. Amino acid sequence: CASSSGQGRATGELFF.

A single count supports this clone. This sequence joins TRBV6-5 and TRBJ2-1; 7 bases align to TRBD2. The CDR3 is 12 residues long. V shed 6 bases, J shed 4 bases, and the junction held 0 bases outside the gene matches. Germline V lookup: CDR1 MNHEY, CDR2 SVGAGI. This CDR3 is CASRREYNEQFF. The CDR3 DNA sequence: TGTGCCAGCAGGCGGGAGTACAATGAGCAGTTCTTC.

The CDR3 DNA is TGTGCCAGTCGTCTTACAGGGGGCAATCAGCCCCAGCATTTT. It specifies CASRLTGGNQPQHF. The V call is TRBV19, the J call TRBJ1-5; 7 positions agree with TRBD1. With V trimmed by 8 bases and J by 2 bases, 6 bases remained unmatched. The CDR3 runs to 14 residues. The germline gives CDR1 LNHDA, CDR2 SQIVND (reference sequence). Combining the CDR3 with reference TRBV19 and TRBJ1-5 gives the whole variable domain DGGITQSPKYLFRKEGQNVTLSCEQNLNHDAMYWYRQDPGQGLRLIYYSQIVNDFQKGDIAEGYSVSREKKESFPLTVTSAQKNPTAFYLCASRLTGGNQPQHFGDGTRLSIL.

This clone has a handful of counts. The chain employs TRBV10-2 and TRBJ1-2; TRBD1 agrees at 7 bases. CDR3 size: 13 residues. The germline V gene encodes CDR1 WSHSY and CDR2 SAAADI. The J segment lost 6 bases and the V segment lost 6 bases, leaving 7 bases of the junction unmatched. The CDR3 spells CASRDTGADGYTF. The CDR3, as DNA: TGCGCCAGCAGGGACACAGGGGCTGATGGCTACACCTTC.

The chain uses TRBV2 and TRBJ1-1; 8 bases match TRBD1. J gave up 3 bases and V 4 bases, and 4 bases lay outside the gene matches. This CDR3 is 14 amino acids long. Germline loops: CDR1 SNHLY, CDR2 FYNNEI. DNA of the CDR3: TGTGCCAGCAGTGTCTCAGGGGGCGACACTGAAGCTTTCTTT. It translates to CASSVSGGDTEAFF.